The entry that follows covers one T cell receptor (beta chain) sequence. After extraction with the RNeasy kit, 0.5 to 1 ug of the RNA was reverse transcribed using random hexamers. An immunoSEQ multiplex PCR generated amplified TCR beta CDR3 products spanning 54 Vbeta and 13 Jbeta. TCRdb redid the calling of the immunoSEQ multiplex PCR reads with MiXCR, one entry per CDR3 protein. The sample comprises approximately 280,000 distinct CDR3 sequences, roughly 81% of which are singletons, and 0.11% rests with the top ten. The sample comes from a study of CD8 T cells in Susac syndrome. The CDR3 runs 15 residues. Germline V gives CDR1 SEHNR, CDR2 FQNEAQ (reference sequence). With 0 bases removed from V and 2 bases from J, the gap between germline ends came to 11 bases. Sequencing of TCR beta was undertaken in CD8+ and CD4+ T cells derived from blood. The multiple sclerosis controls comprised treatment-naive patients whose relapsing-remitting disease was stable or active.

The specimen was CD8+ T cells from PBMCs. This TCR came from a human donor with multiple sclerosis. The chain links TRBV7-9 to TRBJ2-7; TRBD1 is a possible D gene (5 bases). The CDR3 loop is CASSLASRATYEQYF. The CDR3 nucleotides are TGTGCCAGCAGCTTAGCAAGCAGGGCCACCTACGAGCAGTACTTC.